This section outlines one T cell receptor (beta chain) sequence together with its context. The antigen is undetermined. These data are taken from a study of cytomegalovirus exposure and HLA in healthy donors. The V gene's germline CDR1 is KGHSH and CDR2 LQKENI. Deletions cut 0 bases from V and 6 bases from J, with 23 bases between. This CDR3 spans 18 amino acids. Whole-study results and caveats: HLA allele associations emerged for 17,000 or so TCR beta sequences in a later analysis, at 0.05 false discovery rate.

It was with 60 Vbeta and 13 Jbeta primers that the PCR ran. Assay used: immunoSEQ multiplex PCR; TCRdb lists only in-frame clones, some missing. This sample has 100,000 to 150,000 clones; around 78% occur once, and the top ten carry about 1.9%. Sequencing used PBMCs. This TCR derives from a man between 50 and 59 years old in good health and CMV-seronegative. The chain carries TRBV18 and TRBJ1-2; D gene ambiguous. CDR3 loop: CASSPPNLRGSEGNGYTF. CDR3 in DNA: TGTGCCAGCTCACCACCTAACCTACGAGGGTCCGAAGGGAATGGCTACACCTTC.